The next 28 T cell receptor beta chains were all read from a single sample in a study of PD-1 blockade in classical Hodgkin lymphoma. Here immunoSEQ multiplex PCR was the method, and the copy in TCRdb shows in-frame clones only, minus some. The table includes over 90,000 clones, nearly 90% detected once. Brentuximab vedotin exposure varied, and every patient relapsed after autologous stem cell transplantation. Sequences were derived from peripheral blood mononuclear cells (PBMCs), sampled before the second cycle of nivolumab. The receptors come from a human donor with classical Hodgkin lymphoma.

This chain links TRBV15 with TRBJ2-3; 8 positions agree with TRBD2. J lost 0 bases, V lost 8 bases, and 13 bases had no gene match. Germline-derived CDR1 and CDR2 are LNHNV and YYDKDF (reference sequence). The CDR3 is made up of 17 amino acids. The CDR3 sequence: CATGRGSGVSSTDTQYF. The DNA for the CDR3 is TGTGCCACCGGAAGGGGTAGCGGGGTTTCTAGCACAGATACGCAGTATTTT.

The chain's CDR3 is CASSQDLSPPWREQFF. CDR3 nucleotides: TGTGCCAGCAGCCAAGACCTTAGTCCCCCGTGGCGCGAGCAGTTCTTC. The chain joins TRBV4-2 to TRBJ2-1, with D unclear. Germline V gives CDR1 LGHNA, CDR2 YNFKEQ. The CDR3 contains 16 residues. The germline V and J ends were trimmed by 0 bases and 10 bases, with 19 bases remaining between them.

The V gene is TRBV18, the J gene TRBJ2-5; D is ambiguous. This CDR3 region has 14 residues. V lost 2 bases and J 5 bases, leaving 12 bases between the germline ends. Germline lookup yields CDR1 KGHSH and CDR2 LQKENI. The CDR3 spells CASSPGRGRETQYF. Written as DNA, the CDR3 is TGTGCCAGCTCACCAGGGCGAGGACGGGAGACCCAGTACTTC.

This chain links TRBV19 with TRBJ1-6; D is unresolved. Looked up from germline, CDR1 is LNHDA and CDR2 is SQIVND (reference sequence). CDR3 length: 12 amino acids. V lost 5 bases and J 7 bases, leaving 6 bases between the germline ends. The CDR3 protein is CASSVGNSPLHF. CDR3 DNA sequence: TGTGCCAGTAGTGTCGGGAATTCACCCCTCCACTTT.

The chain employs TRBV5-4 and TRBJ1-2; TRBD1 matches at 10 bases. V shed 4 bases, J shed 4 bases, and the junction held 10 bases outside the gene matches. Germline V gene data show CDR1 as SGHNT and CDR2 as YYREEE (reference sequence). The CDR3 is made up of 16 amino acids. CDR3 amino acids: CASSPAGTGASYGYTF. The CDR3 nucleotides are TGTGCCAGCAGCCCGGCGGGGACAGGGGCTAGCTATGGCTACACCTTC.

The chain employs TRBV4-1 and TRBJ1-4, with D hard to call. The germline gives CDR1 MGHRA, CDR2 YSYEKL. V was trimmed by 3 bases and J by 0 bases, leaving 8 bases between them. The CDR3 has 15 residues. CDR3 sequence: CASSHSGATNEKLFF. DNA for the CDR3: TGCGCCAGCAGCCATTCCGGAGCAACTAATGAAAAACTGTTTTTT.

The chain links TRBV7-2 to TRBJ2-3; D unclear. Trimming took off 1 base at V and 2 bases at J, with 7 bases between the two ends. This CDR3 contains 14 residues. Germline V gene sequence: CDR1 SGHTA, CDR2 FQGNSA. CDR3 nucleotide sequence: TGTGCCAGCAGCTTAGATACGGTCACAGATACGCAGTATTTT. Encoded protein: CASSLDTVTDTQYF. The whole variable domain, filled in from reference TRBV7-2 and TRBJ2-3, reads GAGVSQSPSNKVTEKGKDVELRCDPISGHTALYWYRQSLGQGLEFLIYFQGNSAPDKSGLPSDRFSAERTGGSVSTLTIQRTQQEDSAVYLCASSLDTVTDTQYFGPGTRLTVL.

V gene TRBV4-1 combines with J gene TRBJ1-5; D may be TRBD1 (5 bases). Trimming pared 0 bases from V and 7 bases from J, leaving 22 bases between. Per the germline V gene, CDR1 is MGHRA and CDR2 is YSYEKL. The CDR3 sequence is 18 residues long. CDR3 nucleotide sequence: TGCGCCAGCAGCCAAGACGGGACCCCAGGAGGAATCAACCAGCCCCAGCATTTT. Protein sequence: CASSQDGTPGGINQPQHF.

This sequence joins TRBV7-9 and TRBJ1-2, with unresolved D. With 2 bases removed from V and 3 bases from J, the gap between germline ends came to 7 bases. This CDR3 is built from 13 residues. Germline assignment: CDR1 SEHNR and CDR2 FQNEAQ (reference sequence). CDR3 protein: CASSLPSDYGYTF. CDR3 coding DNA: TGTGCCAGCAGCTTACCCTCAGACTATGGCTACACCTTC.

V gene TRBV14 combines with J gene TRBJ2-7; no definite D call. The CDR3 is 14 residues long. V lost 0 bases to trimming and J lost 4 bases, with 10 bases between them. Germline CDR1 and CDR2: SGHDN and FVKESK. The CDR3 DNA reads as TGTGCCAGCAGCCAAGATCTTACGCCGTACGAGCAGTACTTC. Its protein product is CASSQDLTPYEQYF.

The V gene is TRBV15, the J gene TRBJ2-1, with 9 bases identical to TRBD1. The CDR3 contains 16 residues. Per germline, CDR1 LNHNV and CDR2 YYDKDF (reference sequence). Trimming cost V 0 bases and J 7 bases; bases outside gene matches: 7. The DNA for the CDR3 is TGTGCCACCAGCAGAGATCGCCTGACAGGGGGGAATGAGCAGTTCTTC. Translation: CATSRDRLTGGNEQFF.

The chain uses TRBV5-1 and TRBJ2-2, with D unresolved. V lost 1 base, J lost 1 base, and 2 bases lay in between. The CDR3 totals 13 residues. Germline V gene data show CDR1 as SGHRS and CDR2 as YFSETQ. CDR3 residues: CASSLMNTGELFF. The CDR3 DNA reads as TGCGCCAGCAGCTTGATGAACACCGGGGAGCTGTTTTTT.

The chain is built from TRBV27 and TRBJ1-5; D remains ambiguous. V was shortened by 2 bases and J by 6 bases, with 11 bases between the two germline ends. The germline V gene encodes CDR1 MNHEY and CDR2 SMNVEV (reference sequence). CDR3 length equals 14 residues. CDR3 DNA sequence: TGTGCCAGCAGTTTAAGAGGGTGGTTTCAGCCCCAGCATTTT. Protein: CASSLRGWFQPQHF.

The table lists this clone with a few counts. This rearrangement joins TRBV11-2 to TRBJ2-7, with TRBD2 as a possible D gene (6 bases). The CDR3 runs 17 residues. Germline loops: CDR1 SGHAT, CDR2 FQNNGV. V was cut by 4 bases and J by 3 bases, with 22 bases left in between. CDR3 bases: TGTGCCAGCAGCTATTATAATTCGGTAGCGGAGAGCTACGAGCAGTACTTC. Amino acids: CASSYYNSVAESYEQYF.

V usage is TRBV18 and J usage is TRBJ1-3; D is unclear. The CDR3 is 16 amino acids. V was trimmed by 2 bases and J by 4 bases, leaving 15 bases between them. Germline values: CDR1 KGHSH, CDR2 LQKENI. CDR3 DNA sequence: TGTGCCAGCTCACCAGCCAGTTCTCCCTCCGGAAACACCATATATTTT. It encodes CASSPASSPSGNTIYF.

The CDR3 here is CAISESGYLATNEKLFF. Written as DNA, the CDR3 is TGTGCCATCAGTGAGTCGGGTTACCTTGCAACTAATGAAAAACTGTTTTTT. V and J are TRBV10-3 and TRBJ1-4; D is ambiguous. The CDR3 extends over 17 amino acids. Germline loops: CDR1 ENHRY, CDR2 SYGVKD. V was pared by 0 bases and J by 0 bases, with 11 bases between.

The chain is built from TRBV28 and TRBJ2-5, with 11 bases that match TRBD2. Germline CDR1 is MDHEN and CDR2 is SYDVKM. The CDR3 runs 16 residues. V lost 5 bases, J lost 5 bases, and 10 bases stayed unmatched. In nucleotides, the CDR3 is TGTGCCAGCAGTCCGCCATCACTAGCGGGAGTGGAGACCCAGTACTTC. The encoded protein is CASSPPSLAGVETQYF. The entire variable domain, with the rest obtained from reference TRBV28 and TRBJ2-5, is as follows: DVKVTQSSRYLVKRTGEKVFLECVQDMDHENMFWYRQDPGLGLRLIYFSYDVKMKEKGDIPEGYSVSREKKERFSLILESASTNQTSMYLCASSPPSLAGVETQYFGPGTRLLVL.

The V call is TRBV11-2, the J call TRBJ1-3, with D possibly matching TRBD1 (6 bases). Trimming stripped 1 base from V and 0 bases from J, with 10 bases between. This CDR3 contains 16 residues. Germline V lookup: CDR1 SGHAT, CDR2 FQNNGV. The CDR3 is CASSLGDTSSGNTIYF. The CDR3 DNA follows: TGTGCCAGCAGCTTAGGGGACACCTCCTCTGGAAACACCATATATTTT. The complete variable domain, with remaining parts taken from reference TRBV11-2 and TRBJ1-3, reads EAGVAQSPRYKIIEKRQSVAFWCNPISGHATLYWYQQILGQGPKLLIQFQNNGVVDDSQLPKDRFSAERLKGVDSTLKIQPAKLEDSAVYLCASSLGDTSSGNTIYFGEGSWLTVV.

The chain has TRBV2 and TRBJ2-7; 9 bases align to TRBD2. Trimming cost V 4 bases and J 3 bases; bases outside gene matches: 4. The CDR3 loop spans 14 amino acids. CDR1 and CDR2 from the germline V gene are SNHLY and FYNNEI. The CDR3 sequence: CASSVQREVYEQYF. The CDR3 bases are TGTGCCAGCAGTGTGCAGCGGGAGGTCTACGAGCAGTACTTC.

The chain carries TRBV10-3 and TRBJ2-3; 7 positions agree with TRBD2. The J segment lost 5 bases and the V segment lost 7 bases, leaving 6 bases of the junction unmatched. Germline CDR1 reads ENHRY; CDR2 reads SYGVKD. CDR3 size: 13 residues. The DNA for the CDR3 is TGTGCCATCAAGGCTAGCGGAGAAGATACGCAGTATTTT. Encoded protein: CAIKASGEDTQYF.

The rearrangement uses TRBV11-2 and TRBJ1-6; tentative D call: TRBD1 (6 bases). Germline V gene sequence: CDR1 SGHAT, CDR2 FQNNGV. CDR3 length: 17 amino acids. V shed 1 base and J shed 6 bases, with 16 bases lying between them. CDR3 residues: CASSLGGQGLRNSPLHF. The CDR3, as DNA: TGTGCCAGCAGCTTAGGGGGGCAGGGACTCCGTAATTCACCCCTCCACTTT.

The rearrangement links TRBV6-6 to TRBJ2-2; D possibly corresponds to TRBD1 (6 bases). Germline CDR1 MNHNY, CDR2 SVGAGI (reference sequence). This CDR3 has 14 residues. V was pared by 6 bases and J by 0 bases, with 8 bases between. The CDR3 DNA reads as TGTGCCAGCAGGGGACAACCGAACACCGGGGAGCTGTTTTTT. Protein sequence: CASRGQPNTGELFF.

The chain uses TRBV5-1 and TRBJ2-6; D may be TRBD2 (5 bases). With 2 bases removed from V and 0 bases from J, the gap between germline ends came to 6 bases. This CDR3 has 15 amino acids. The germline V gene encodes CDR1 SGHRS and CDR2 YFSETQ. The CDR3 nucleotides read TGCGCCAGCAGCTTACGGGGCTCTGGGGCCAACGTCCTGACTTTC. It translates to CASSLRGSGANVLTF.

This sequence joins TRBV14 and TRBJ1-1; 7 bases match TRBD1. Germline loops: CDR1 SGHDN, CDR2 FVKESK. The J segment lost 5 bases and the V segment lost 4 bases, leaving 7 bases of the junction unmatched. The CDR3 contains 14 residues. The CDR3 DNA reads as TGTGCCAGCAGCCCCCCAGGGGGTTGGACTGAAGCTTTCTTT. Residues: CASSPPGGWTEAFF.

The chain links TRBV27 to TRBJ1-2; 7 bases fit TRBD1. The V and J ends lost 2 bases and 6 bases, in that order; junction bases with no gene match: 6. Per the germline V gene, CDR1 is MNHEY and CDR2 is SMNVEV (reference sequence). This CDR3 has 14 amino acids. CDR3 region: CASSLSRGLNGYTF. CDR3 sequence (DNA): TGTGCCAGCAGTTTAAGTAGGGGGCTCAATGGCTACACCTTC.

The chain carries TRBV28 and TRBJ2-7; tentatively, D is TRBD1 (5 bases). Germline CDR1 and CDR2: MDHEN and SYDVKM. This CDR3 is built from 15 residues. Trimming cost V 7 bases and J 0 bases, with 16 bases left between them. The CDR3, as DNA: TGTGCCAGCATTGGGTCGGTGACAGTCTCCTACGAGCAGTACTTC. Protein sequence: CASIGSVTVSYEQYF. The variable domain in full, with the rest retrieved from reference TRBV28 and TRBJ2-7, is DVKVTQSSRYLVKRTGEKVFLECVQDMDHENMFWYRQDPGLGLRLIYFSYDVKMKEKGDIPEGYSVSREKKERFSLILESASTNQTSMYLCASIGSVTVSYEQYFGPGTRLTVT.

V gene TRBV6-6 combines with J gene TRBJ1-4, with 9 bases fitting TRBD1. V gave up 4 bases and J gave up 5 bases; unmatched junction bases: 2. From germline, CDR1 is MNHNY and CDR2 SVGAGI (reference sequence). CDR3 length equals 14 residues. CDR3 residues: CASSSDRGNEKLFF. For the CDR3, the DNA is TGTGCCAGCAGTTCCGACAGGGGGAATGAAAAACTGTTTTTT.

The V call is TRBV6-5, the J call TRBJ2-2; TRBD1 agrees at 7 bases. CDR1 and CDR2 (germline): MNHEY, SVGAGI. The junction had 9 bases not matched to a gene; V was cut back by 7 bases and J by 4 bases. The CDR3 extends over 15 amino acids. The CDR3 nucleotides are TGTGCCAGCATGCCGGGACAGCCATTCACCGGGGAGCTGTTTTTT. The encoded protein is CASMPGQPFTGELFF.